This TCR beta chain was recorded in a study of shared clonotypes between healthy human individuals. For the study at large: Three CD4 naive, three CD4 memory, two CD8 naive and one CD8 memory plate were used per donor.

The test was conducted at deep level. Source study methods: ImmunoSEQ supplied junction-only sequences lacking quality scores, so filtering was different. Measured with immunoSEQ multiplex PCR; TCRdb has only the in-frame clones, and not every one. V and J calls and clone size follow that table, whereas D and trimming were derived from the DNA. This table has roughly 1,500,000 clones, around 98% appearing once. The V gene end was trimmed by 5 bases and the J gene end by 4 bases; junction bases not matched to a gene: 11. Germline CDR1 is SQVTM and CDR2 is ANQGSEA. This CDR3 region has 15 residues. This receptor was taken from a man aged 25 to 40 in good health. The V and J genes are TRBV29-1 and TRBJ2-3, with 8 bases aligning to TRBD2. The specimen was naive CD4+ T cells sorted from blood. As for subset: CD45RA+ positively selected. The CDR3 loop is CSVQSDGRAPDTQYF. CDR3 sequence (DNA): TGCAGCGTTCAAAGTGACGGGAGGGCCCCAGATACGCAGTATTTT.